This is a list of T cell receptor beta chains from one sample in a study of vaccination effects on CD4 cells after COVID-19. Generated by immunoSEQ multiplex PCR, the TCRdb table keeps only in-frame clones and is missing some. Of about 57,000 clones in the sample, 78% were seen once. Their antigens remain unidentified. The sequencing here drew on CD4+ T cells from PBMCs cultured without peptide, taken after COVID-19 vaccination. These receptors were collected from a human donor who received a COVID-19 vaccine. Both conserved end residues are part of each CDR3. The D gene is left open where the match is weak. Clone sizes are given selectively: once, few, many, or a class where the clone is expanded.

TRBV28	.	.	TRBJ1-2	TGTGCCAGCAGTTTCCAAGCAGGGAAGGGGGGCTATGGCTACACCTTC	CASSFQAGKGGYGYTF
TRBV7-9	.	.	TRBJ2-1	TGTGCCAGCAGTTTTTTTACCCGGGACCACACCGACAATGAGCAGTTCTTC	CASSFFTRDHTDNEQFF
TRBV20-1	.	.	TRBJ1-1	TGCAGTGCCGAGGGTAGGGGTGAAGCTTTCTTT	CSAEGRGEAFF
TRBV28	TRBD1	.	TRBJ1-4	TGTGCCAGCAGTTCCCCCCGGGACAGAGGCGAAAAACTGTTTTTT	CASSSPRDRGEKLFF
TRBV2	.	once	TRBJ2-1	TGTGCCGGCAGGGGGGATTACAATGAGCAGTTCTTC	CAGRGDYNEQFF
TRBV5-4	TRBD1	.	TRBJ2-3	TGTGCCAGCAGCTTGCAGGGGGCAGATACGCAGTATTTT	CASSLQGADTQYF
TRBV28	.	.	TRBJ2-2	TGTGCCAGCAGTTTGCCCCTGGGGGGCACCGGGGAGCTGTTTTTT	CASSLPLGGTGELFF
TRBV3-1/TRBV3-2	.	.	TRBJ2-7	TGTGCCAGCAGCCAAGGGTCAGGATACAGAACCTACGAGCAGTACTTC	CASSQGSGYRTYEQYF
TRBV7-9	.	.	TRBJ1-3	TGTGCCAGCAGCCACGAAGGGGGAGGATACACCATATATTTT	CASSHEGGGYTIYF
TRBV28	.	.	TRBJ1-4	TGTGCCAGCAGTCCGCCCGTCAGGGCGATCGGTGAAAAACTGTTTTTT	CASSPPVRAIGEKLFF
TRBV7-2	.	.	TRBJ2-1	TGTGCCAGCAGCTTAGCGGGGGGTTACAATGAGCAGTTCTTC	CASSLAGGYNEQFF
TRBV28	.	.	TRBJ1-2	TGTGCCAGCAGTCTGGGGAGGCATGGCTACACCTTC	CASSLGRHGYTF
TRBV19	.	.	TRBJ2-5	TGTGCGGTCCAGAGGGCCTCCGTGCGCCAGTACTTC	CAVQRASVRQYF
TRBV7-9	.	.	TRBJ2-3	TGTGCCAGCAGCTCTTCCGGGACACGGCCCACAGATACGCAGTATTTT	CASSSSGTRPTDTQYF
TRBV2	.	few	TRBJ2-7	TGTGCCAGCAGTGCGCCAGGGATTAACGAGCAGTACTTC	CASSAPGINEQYF
TRBV28	.	once	TRBJ1-1	TGTGCCAGCAGTGCAGGGACGGCCGCATCTTTCTTT	CASSAGTAASFF
TRBV7-9	.	.	TRBJ1-2	TGTGCCAGCAGCTTAGCGGGGGGATTTAACTATGGCTACACCTTC	CASSLAGGFNYGYTF
TRBV3-1/TRBV3-2	.	.	TRBJ2-6	TGTGCCAGCAGCCAAAGTGACTCTGGGGCCAACGTCCTGACTTTC	CASSQSDSGANVLTF
TRBV29-1	TRBD1	.	TRBJ2-7	TGCAGCGTTCGGACAGGAACGGTTTACGAGCAGTACTTC	CSVRTGTVYEQYF
TRBV19	.	.	TRBJ1-6	TGTGCCAGCGGGGGCCTAAATTCACCCCTCCACTTT	CASGGLNSPLHF